Listed here is a single TCR beta chain. Its antigen is unidentified. In germline, CDR1 is MNHNY, CDR2 SVGAGI (reference sequence). With 5 bases removed from V and 1 base from J, the gap between germline ends came to 8 bases. The length of the CDR3 is 13 residues. These data originate in a study of graft-versus-host responses after intestinal transplantation. About the study: Each patient got anti-thymocyte globulin induction, then tacrolimus and steroids for roughly 3 years.

Profiled with immunoSEQ multiplex PCR; TCRdb holds only in-frame clones, not every one. The table has about 92,000 clones, around 90% seen once. The material sequenced was unstimulated CD8+ T cells sorted from spleen or lymph node cells, taken before intestinal transplant. The chain recombines TRBV6-6 with TRBJ1-1; D call uncertain. The TCR originated in a human donor who received an intestinal transplant. CDR3 protein: CASSRSANTEAFF. CDR3 in DNA: TGTGCCAGCAGTCGGAGCGCGAACACTGAAGCTTTCTTT.